This T cell receptor beta chain was identified in a study of blood T cell repertoires in COVID-19. Background on the study: Acute and convalescent COVID-19 samples came from the United States, Italy and Spain. T cells, B-cell-depleted T cells, or PBMCs supplied cDNA or gDNA.

Authors' data handling: Amplifying reference gene primers gave estimates of nucleated cell counts. Method: immunoSEQ multiplex PCR; TCRdb's copy keeps in-frame clones and lacks some. Clonal size and the V and J genes are those of that table, whereas D and trimming came from the DNA. The data contain 220,000 or so clones, over 80% of them singletons. Trimming removed 3 bases from V and 6 bases from J; junction bases left unmatched: 14. The CDR3 totals 17 residues. Per germline, CDR1 KGHSH and CDR2 LQKENI. A case of COVID-19 had been met by exposed participants within 2 weeks before study entry. This receptor was taken from a man aged 50 or older who had been exposed to COVID-19. The specimen was PBMCs or T cells enriched from blood (not recorded which). The chain has TRBV18 and TRBJ1-5; 7 nucleotides match TRBD1. For the CDR3, the DNA is TGTGCCAGCTCACCCCGACAGGGATCCTCGTCCGGTCAGCCCCAGCATTTT. Its protein is CASSPRQGSSSGQPQHF.